Listed here are 25 T cell receptor beta chains from one sample, sequenced in a study of shared clonotypes between healthy human individuals. Sequencing was performed with immunoSEQ multiplex PCR; in TCRdb, only in-frame clones are kept and a portion is missing. The sample yields roughly 2 million clones, around 95% seen once. Sequenced input: naive CD4+ T cells sorted from blood. Subset noted: CD45RA+ positively selected. The source of these receptors is a man aged 18 to 35 in good health.

The chain carries TRBV9 and TRBJ1-2, with D uncertain. The germline V gene has CDR1 SGDLS and CDR2 YYNGEE. CDR3 length: 15 amino acids. Trimming removed 0 bases from V and 5 bases from J, with 14 bases in between. As DNA, the CDR3 is TGTGCCAGCAGCGTAGACACGACCCTTACATATGGCTACACCTTC. Protein sequence: CASSVDTTLTYGYTF.

The CDR3 DNA reads TGTGCCAGCAGCGTAGCTGAACCAAACAATGAGCAGTTCTTC. This gives the protein CASSVAEPNNEQFF. This chain links TRBV9 with TRBJ2-1; D is uncertain. With 0 bases removed from V and 5 bases from J, the gap between germline ends came to 9 bases. Germline-derived CDR1 and CDR2 are SGDLS and YYNGEE. The CDR3 loop spans 14 amino acids.

The genes are TRBV7-2 and TRBJ2-7; no clear D gene. This CDR3 comprises 14 residues. V was trimmed by 1 base and J by 2 bases, leaving 9 bases between them. Germline V CDR1 and CDR2: SGHTA, FQGNSA. The CDR3 nucleotides are TGTGCCAGCAGCTTAGGGATAATGGCCTACGAGCAGTACTTC. It is translated as CASSLGIMAYEQYF. Supplemented by reference TRBV7-2 and TRBJ2-7, the full variable domain reads GAGVSQSPSNKVTEKGKDVELRCDPISGHTALYWYRQSLGQGLEFLIYFQGNSAPDKSGLPSDRFSAERTGGSVSTLTIQRTQQEDSAVYLCASSLGIMAYEQYFGPGTRLTVT.

For this clone: Other DNA variants within this sample encode the same CDR3. The chain carries TRBV5-1 and TRBJ1-5; the D is unclear. Trimming left V 4 bases short and J 4 bases short, with 9 bases between. The CDR3 sequence is 13 residues long. CDR1 SGHRS and CDR2 YFSETQ come from the germline V gene. The CDR3 nucleotides read TGCGCCAGCAGCCCGGACTTAAATCAGCCCCAGCATTTT. It specifies CASSPDLNQPQHF.

This chain connects TRBV6-1 to TRBJ1-5; 7 positions match TRBD1. This CDR3 spans 15 amino acids. CDR1 is MNHNS and CDR2 is SASEGT in the germline V gene. Germline trimming cut 2 bases from V and 9 bases from J; bases unmatched to any gene: 10. The CDR3 here is CASSELQNRGGPQHF. As DNA, the CDR3 is TGTGCCAGCAGTGAACTCCAGAACAGGGGAGGGCCCCAGCATTTT.

The rearrangement links TRBV4-3 to TRBJ2-5; no clear D gene. The CDR3 covers 13 residues. V was pared by 3 bases and J by 4 bases, with 9 bases between. In germline, CDR1 is LGHNA, CDR2 YSLEER. The CDR3 loop reads CASSQRLTETQYF. CDR3 in DNA: TGCGCCAGCAGCCAGAGACTTACAGAGACCCAGTACTTC.

In its sample, this clone was seen a few times. The rearrangement uses TRBV10-3 and TRBJ1-2; no definite D call. The CDR3 has 12 residues. Germline V gene lookup returns CDR1 ENHRY and CDR2 SYGVKD. Trimming pared 10 bases from V and 3 bases from J, leaving 12 bases between. CDR3 bases: TGTGCCACCGTGGAGCGAGACTATGGCTACACCTTC. Translating it yields CATVERDYGYTF.

Worth noting for this clone: One end of the junction does not line up with germline, which may come from a read error. CDR3 in amino acids: CASVLSPGSEAFF. The CDR3 DNA sequence: TGCGCCAGCGTCTTAAGCCCCGGCTCTGAAGCTTTCTTT. The V gene is TRBV6-5, the J gene TRBJ1-1; D gene ambiguous. The germline CDR1 and CDR2 sequences are MNHEY and SVGAGI. The CDR3 runs to 13 residues.

V usage is TRBV19 and J usage is TRBJ2-3, with 10 bases fitting TRBD2. With 5 bases clipped from V and 0 bases from J, the junction kept 14 bases outside the gene matches. In germline, CDR1 is LNHDA, CDR2 SQIVND (reference sequence). This CDR3 is 19 amino acids long. The CDR3 nucleotides read TGTGCCAGTAGTTTAGGGTGGACTAGCGGAGCTATTAGCACAGATACGCAGTATTTT. Encoded protein: CASSLGWTSGAISTDTQYF.

The rearrangement joins TRBV28 to TRBJ1-2, with TRBD1 matching over 7 bases. This CDR3 spans 15 amino acids. The germline V gene has CDR1 MDHEN and CDR2 SYDVKM. Trimming cost V 5 bases and J 0 bases; bases outside gene matches: 6. CDR3 in DNA: TGTGCCAGCAGTAACAGGGGACTCGCTAACTATGGCTACACCTTC. It translates to CASSNRGLANYGYTF.

The rearrangement uses TRBV4-1 and TRBJ1-1; TRBD1 agrees at 7 bases. V shed 2 bases and J 5 bases; nucleotides not matched to a gene: 8. The CDR3 consists of 15 residues. Germline loops: CDR1 MGHRA, CDR2 YSYEKL. The CDR3: CASSQSTGRGTEAFF. Written as DNA, the CDR3 is TGCGCCAGCAGCCAATCGACAGGGCGGGGGACTGAAGCTTTCTTT.

V usage is TRBV29-1 and J usage is TRBJ2-7, with 7 bases that match TRBD1. There are 14 residues in the CDR3. Germline loops: CDR1 SQVTM, CDR2 ANQGSEA. Losses at the gene ends were 5 bases for V and 2 bases for J; bases not matched to a gene: 9. The CDR3 protein is CSVKAGQGAYEQYF. The CDR3 nucleotides read TGCAGCGTTAAAGCCGGCCAGGGGGCCTACGAGCAGTACTTC.

The genes are TRBV29-1 and TRBJ2-1; 11 bases align to TRBD2. The germline V gene has CDR1 SQVTM and CDR2 ANQGSEA. V lost 4 bases and J lost 7; bases outside the gene matches: 6. This CDR3 spans 14 amino acids. The CDR3 loop reads CSVGTSGRRNEQFF. CDR3 DNA: TGCAGCGTTGGAACTAGCGGGAGAAGGAATGAGCAGTTCTTC.

V and J are TRBV6-5 and TRBJ2-7, with D possibly called TRBD1 or TRBD2 (5 bases each). The V gene's germline CDR1 is MNHEY and CDR2 SVGAGI. V lost 7 bases and J 2 bases, leaving 15 bases between the germline ends. CDR3 length equals 14 residues. DNA for the CDR3: TGTGCCAGCACCCCCCCCGGGGCAGCCTACGAGCAGTACTTC. Translated, it gives CASTPPGAAYEQYF.

CDR3 amino acids: CAWSEGQGRTDTQYF. CDR3 nucleotide sequence: TGTGCCTGGAGTGAGGGACAGGGGAGGACAGATACGCAGTATTTT. This chain connects TRBV30 to TRBJ2-3; TRBD1 matches at 10 bases. Per germline, CDR1 GTSNPN and CDR2 SVGIG (reference sequence). The CDR3 consists of 15 residues. The J segment lost 3 bases and the V segment lost 1 base, leaving 4 bases of the junction unmatched. The complete variable domain, with remaining parts taken from reference TRBV30 and TRBJ2-3, reads SQTIHQWPATLVQPVGSPLSLECTVEGTSNPNLYWYRQAAGRGLQLLFYSVGIGQISSEVPQNLSASRPQDRQFILSSKKLLLSDSGFYLCAWSEGQGRTDTQYFGPGTRLTVL.

The rearrangement joins TRBV5-5 to TRBJ2-5, with D perhaps TRBD2 (6 bases). This CDR3 spans 16 amino acids. Deletions cut 0 bases from V and 2 bases from J, with 14 bases between. CDR1 is SGHKS, CDR2 YYEKEE, per germline (reference sequence). The CDR3 DNA reads as TGTGCCAGCAGCTTGGTTGCGGGACGGGGACAAGAGACCCAGTACTTC. It translates to CASSLVAGRGQETQYF.

The chain uses TRBV4-1 and TRBJ2-7, with TRBD2 matching over 12 bases. This CDR3 has 14 residues. Germline V gene lookup returns CDR1 MGHRA and CDR2 YSYEKL. The junction had 3 bases not matched to a gene; V was cut back by 4 bases and J by 5 bases. The DNA for the CDR3 is TGCGCCAGCAGCCCACTAGCGGGGGGTGACGAGCAGTACTTC. This sequence encodes CASSPLAGGDEQYF.

This chain connects TRBV27 to TRBJ2-4; the D gene is possibly TRBD2 (5 bases). Germline CDR1 MNHEY, CDR2 SMNVEV (reference sequence). The CDR3 sequence is 16 residues long. Trimming stripped 5 bases from V and 0 bases from J, with 14 bases between. The CDR3 DNA sequence: TGTGCCAGCAGTGCCGGGATTATACTAGCCAAAAACATTCAGTACTTC. Encoded protein: CASSAGIILAKNIQYF.

The chain employs TRBV7-6 and TRBJ2-7; 10 bases map to TRBD2. CDR1 SGHVS and CDR2 FNYEAQ come from the germline V gene. The CDR3 is 15 residues long. V was pared by 3 bases and J by 5 bases, with 7 bases of the junction left unmatched. The CDR3 nucleotides read TGTGCCAGCAGCTTCAGCGGGAGGGCCGATCACGAGCAGTACTTC. As protein: CASSFSGRADHEQYF. Using reference TRBV7-6 and TRBJ2-7 for the parts outside the CDR3, the full variable domain is GAGVSQSPRYKVTKRGQDVALRCDPISGHVSLYWYRQALGQGPEFLTYFNYEAQQDKSGLPNDRFSAERPEGSISTLTIQRTEQRDSAMYRCASSFSGRADHEQYFGPGTRLTVT.

The chain has TRBV11-1 and TRBJ2-4; D not certain. Germline V lookup: CDR1 SGHAT, CDR2 FQDESV (reference sequence). The ends were cut back, 5 bases at V and 0 bases at J, with 8 bases in the middle. There are 14 residues in the CDR3. The DNA of the CDR3 is TGTGCCAGCAGCCCCCACGCAGCCAAAAACATTCAGTACTTC. This encodes CASSPHAAKNIQYF.

The gene calls are TRBV11-2 and TRBJ2-7; TRBD1 matches at 7 bases. Germline loops: CDR1 SGHAT, CDR2 FQNNGV. CDR3 length equals 15 residues. V shed 5 bases, J shed 3 bases, and the junction held 10 bases outside the gene matches. The CDR3 DNA reads TGTGCCAGCAGCAACCTTAGGGACAGCCTCTACGAGCAGTACTTC. It specifies CASSNLRDSLYEQYF.

The J gene is TRBJ1-2, the V gene TRBV10-1; D not certain. Germline V gene sequence: CDR1 WNHNN, CDR2 SYGVQD (reference sequence). The CDR3 has 13 amino acids. V shed 6 bases and J shed 2 bases, with 10 bases lying between them. The CDR3 reads CASRGQGNYGYTF. Written as DNA, the CDR3 is TGCGCCAGCAGGGGTCAAGGGAACTATGGCTACACCTTC.

This chain joins TRBV29-1 and TRBJ2-1; the D gene is possibly TRBD2 (6 bases). The germline CDR1 and CDR2 sequences are SQVTM and ANQGSEA. This CDR3 is 13 amino acids long. Trimming shortened V by 6 bases and J by 4 bases, and 13 bases separated the two germline ends. CDR3: CSVGSTSYNEQFF. CDR3 nucleotide sequence: TGCAGCGTCGGATCGACTAGTTACAATGAGCAGTTCTTC.

The chain uses TRBV30 and TRBJ1-1; 9 nucleotides match TRBD1. Germline V lookup: CDR1 GTSNPN, CDR2 SVGIG (reference sequence). The V segment lost 1 base and the J segment 3 bases; nucleotides outside the gene matches: 3. CDR3 length equals 14 residues. Here the CDR3 reads CAWSGGDRDTEAFF. The CDR3, as DNA: TGTGCCTGGAGTGGGGGGGACAGGGACACTGAAGCTTTCTTT.

The chain couples TRBV7-2 to TRBJ1-2; tentatively, D is TRBD1 (5 bases). Germline assignment: CDR1 SGHTA and CDR2 FQGNSA. Trimming cost V 5 bases and J 0 bases, with 13 bases left between them. This CDR3 is built from 15 residues. CDR3 sequence (DNA): TGTGCCAGCAGCCTAGGGGAGGGAGCTAACTATGGCTACACCTTC. Its translation: CASSLGEGANYGYTF. The variable domain in full, with the rest retrieved from reference TRBV7-2 and TRBJ1-2, is GAGVSQSPSNKVTEKGKDVELRCDPISGHTALYWYRQSLGQGLEFLIYFQGNSAPDKSGLPSDRFSAERTGGSVSTLTIQRTQQEDSAVYLCASSLGEGANYGYTFGSGTRLTVV.